Presented here are 14 T cell receptor beta chains from one specimen sequenced in a study of control samples from healthy donors and cancer patients. Some clones are missing from TCRdb's copy, which holds only in-frame ones; the method was immunoSEQ multiplex PCR. The sample includes more than 30,000 clones, about 83% of them seen just once. The sample was PBMCs. The source of these receptors is a woman aged 60-75 years with lung cancer.

V is TRBV2 and J is TRBJ2-1; 7 positions agree with TRBD2. This CDR3 comprises 15 residues. J was trimmed by 7 bases and V by 4 bases; bases with no gene match: 10. Germline values: CDR1 SNHLY, CDR2 FYNNEI. CDR3 region: CASSVLGLVGNEQFF. The CDR3 nucleotides are TGTGCCAGCAGTGTTCTTGGACTAGTGGGGAATGAGCAGTTCTTC.

Here the CDR3 DNA reads TGTGCCAGCAGCCTAGGACAGGTCTACGAGCAGTACTTC. Translation: CASSLGQVYEQYF. The chain links TRBV7-3 to TRBJ2-7, with TRBD1 identical over 7 bases. This CDR3 is 13 amino acids long. With V trimmed by 5 bases and J by 3 bases, 4 bases remained unmatched. The germline V gene encodes CDR1 SGHTA and CDR2 FQGTGA.

This clone has only a few counts. This rearrangement joins TRBV14 to TRBJ1-1; TRBD1 is a possible D gene (6 bases). This CDR3 contains 13 residues. Germline V gives CDR1 SGHDN, CDR2 FVKESK. V lost 8 bases to trimming and J lost 1 base, with 11 bases between them. DNA of the CDR3: TGTGCCAGCGGACCGACAGGGAACACTGAAGCTTTCTTT. It yields the protein CASGPTGNTEAFF.

The chain employs TRBV9 and TRBJ2-2; no reliable D call. The CDR3 consists of 13 residues. Per the germline V gene, CDR1 is SGDLS and CDR2 is YYNGEE. V dropped 2 bases and J dropped 6 bases, with 8 bases sitting between them. The CDR3 loop is CASSVSLAGELFF. CDR3 nucleotides: TGTGCCAGCAGCGTGTCTCTTGCCGGGGAGCTGTTTTTT.

This clone is medium-sized. The chain is built from TRBV7-2 and TRBJ2-5; D remains ambiguous. V lost 5 bases to trimming and J lost 2 bases, with 3 bases between them. This CDR3 region has 11 residues. Per germline, CDR1 SGHTA and CDR2 FQGNSA. The CDR3 coding sequence is TGTGCCAGCAGCCTACAAGAGACCCAGTACTTC. Amino acids: CASSLQETQYF.

The V call is TRBV6-2 or TRBV6-3, the J call TRBJ2-1; D remains unclear. This CDR3 has 15 residues. CDR1 and CDR2 (germline): MNHEY, SVGEGT. The germline V and J ends were trimmed by 2 bases and 9 bases, with 17 bases remaining between them. The CDR3 sequence is CASSYLAVGDGEQFF. CDR3 DNA sequence: TGTGCCAGCAGTTACCTTGCCGTAGGAGACGGTGAGCAGTTCTTC.

The V and J genes are TRBV10-3 and TRBJ1-2, with TRBD1 as a possible D gene (6 bases). Deletions cut 2 bases from V and 3 bases from J, with 10 bases between. This CDR3 is built from 14 residues. Germline assignment: CDR1 ENHRY and CDR2 SYGVKD. This chain's CDR3 is CAISEQGGDYGYTF. CDR3 DNA: TGTGCCATCAGTGAGCAAGGGGGAGACTATGGCTACACCTTC.

The chain is built from TRBV10-3 and TRBJ1-1, with 8 bases fitting TRBD1. V was clipped by 3 bases and J by 11 bases; unmatched bases: 14. The germline CDR1 and CDR2 sequences are ENHRY and SYGVKD. The CDR3 spans 15 residues. The CDR3 DNA reads TGTGCCATCAGTGACCCCTCGGGACAGGAGGTATCGGCTTTCTTT. This sequence encodes CAISDPSGQEVSAFF.

The V call is TRBV19, the J call TRBJ2-5; 11 positions match TRBD1. The CDR3 is made up of 18 amino acids. V was clipped by 3 bases and J by 5 bases; unmatched bases: 14. CDR1 and CDR2 (germline): LNHDA, SQIVND (reference sequence). CDR3 residues: CASSMDRGLPKSQETQYF. CDR3 in DNA: TGTGCCAGTAGTATGGACAGGGGGCTTCCGAAGAGTCAGGAGACCCAGTACTTC. Variable domain in full (rest from reference TRBV19 and TRBJ2-5): DGGITQSPKYLFRKEGQNVTLSCEQNLNHDAMYWYRQDPGQGLRLIYYSQIVNDFQKGDIAEGYSVSREKKESFPLTVTSAQKNPTAFYLCASSMDRGLPKSQETQYFGPGTRLLVL.

This clone was seen a single time. The gene calls are TRBV4-3 and TRBJ2-2; TRBD2 agrees at 10 bases. Trimming took 1 base from V and 1 from J; bases not matched to a gene: 6. Germline V gene lookup returns CDR1 LGHNA and CDR2 YSLEER. The CDR3 is made up of 18 amino acids. The CDR3 region is CASSQGTSGKLNTGELFF. The CDR3 DNA reads TGCGCCAGCAGCCAAGGGACTAGCGGAAAATTGAACACCGGGGAGCTGTTTTTT.

The chain recombines TRBV7-3 with TRBJ2-1; TRBD2 agrees at 11 bases. Germline V CDR1 and CDR2: SGHTA, FQGTGA. The CDR3 is made up of 20 amino acids. Trimming took 2 bases from V and 5 from J; bases not matched to a gene: 17. This CDR3 reads CASSLPVGLAGGMRDNEQFF. The CDR3 DNA sequence: TGTGCCAGCAGCTTACCCGTCGGTCTAGCGGGAGGAATGAGGGACAATGAGCAGTTCTTC.

This clone was seen once. This chain uses TRBV12-3 or TRBV12-4 with TRBJ2-1, with unresolved D. V lost 6 bases and J lost 6, with 9 bases in between. CDR3 length equals 12 residues. CDR3 protein: CASSQPGNEQFF. Here the CDR3 DNA reads TGTGCCAGCAGCCAGCCAGGCAATGAGCAGTTCTTC.

The chain has TRBV2 and TRBJ1-5; TRBD1 matches 8 bases. Germline V gene lookup returns CDR1 SNHLY and CDR2 FYNNEI. The CDR3 runs to 14 residues. The V segment lost 6 bases and the J segment 7 bases; nucleotides outside the gene matches: 8. The CDR3 spells CASSGQGLGQPQHF. CDR3 bases: TGTGCCAGCAGCGGACAGGGTTTGGGGCAGCCCCAGCATTTT.

V and J are TRBV2 and TRBJ1-4; unclear D gene. V was shortened by 10 bases and J by 1 base, with 10 bases between the two germline ends. Germline V gene data show CDR1 as SNHLY and CDR2 as FYNNEI. The CDR3 loop spans 13 amino acids. The chain's CDR3 is CATERGTNEKLFF. In nucleotides, the CDR3 is TGTGCCACTGAACGGGGAACTAATGAAAAACTGTTTTTT.